A single sample gave rise to the 17 T cell receptor beta chains below, sequenced in a study of human T cells and chemical hapten exposure (dated by TCRdb to the early 2020s). The time point label on this specimen signifies: patch test 1, 2 weeks after DPC sensitization. According to the study, the label for this sample's treatment or condition signals: therapeutic diphenylcyclopropenone sensitization with weekly scalp DPC. Library preparation used RACE. TCRdb shows the sequencer as NextSeq 500. TCRdb passed the public sequencing reads through fastp at Q25 and MiXCR, retaining productive beta sequences. One record per CDR3 amino acid sequence lists the most common genes and DNA. Here the sample has about 340,000 distinct CDR3 sequences; under 8% occur a single time. The ten largest clones capture around 8.4% of the sample. Source: whole blood, taken in connection with sensitization to the hapten diphenylcyclopropenone (DPC). These receptors were collected from a woman aged 18-29 years with alopecia areata. Some clones in this sample may be carry-over from other donors' samples.

This clonotype was seen more than once but under ten times. The chain is built from TRBV7-2 and TRBJ2-3; possible D gene TRBD2, 5 bases. V shed 6 bases and J shed 0 bases, with 13 bases lying between them. The CDR3 extends over 15 amino acids. Germline assignment: CDR1 SGHTA and CDR2 FQGNSA. CDR3 nucleotides: TGTGCCAGCAGGAAGGCGGGCCTGAGCACAGATACGCAGTATTTT. Its translation: CASRKAGLSTDTQYF.

This clonotype was seen a handful of times. Compared with germline, one end of the junction differs, possibly owing to a read error. V and J are TRBV12-3 or TRBV12-4 and TRBJ2-6, with D perhaps TRBD1 (6 bases). The CDR3 has 17 residues. CDR3 loop: CASSPTGFLSGAKVLTF. The CDR3 bases are TGTGCCAGCAGTCCCACAGGGTTCCTCTCTGGGGCCAAGGTCCTGACTTTC.

This clonotype has only a few counts. This chain uses TRBV7-6 with TRBJ1-1; D possibly corresponds to TRBD1 (5 bases). The CDR3 runs 16 residues. CDR1 and CDR2 (germline): SGHVS, FNYEAQ. Trimming stripped 1 base from V and 4 bases from J, with 16 bases between. CDR3 nucleotides: TGTGCCAGCAGCTTAGGAGAAAGGGCGGGACTCACTGAAGCTTTCTTT. It yields the protein CASSLGERAGLTEAFF.

This clonotype was found many times. V and J are TRBV9 and TRBJ2-1, with 8 bases fitting TRBD2. Germline V gene sequence: CDR1 SGDLS, CDR2 YYNGEE. The CDR3 covers 15 residues. J was trimmed by 1 base and V by 2 bases; bases with no gene match: 2. The CDR3 here is CASSVSGGSYNEQFF. In DNA, the CDR3 is TGTGCCAGCAGCGTGAGCGGGGGATCCTACAATGAGCAGTTCTTC.

The V call is TRBV9, the J call TRBJ2-6; D is unclear. Per germline, CDR1 SGDLS and CDR2 YYNGEE. The length of the CDR3 is 15 residues. V lost 0 bases, J lost 5 bases, and 9 bases lay in between. CDR3 loop: CASSVGGERANVLTF. The CDR3, as DNA: TGTGCCAGCAGCGTAGGTGGCGAGCGGGCCAACGTCCTGACTTTC.

This clonotype has only a few counts. The chain has TRBV29-1 and TRBJ1-1; TRBD1 agrees at 7 bases. J gave up 2 bases and V 4 bases, and 7 bases lay outside the gene matches. This CDR3 contains 14 residues. Germline values: CDR1 SQVTM, CDR2 ANQGSEA. The CDR3 DNA follows: TGCAGCGTTGTGACAGGGAATATAAACACTGAAGCTTTCTTT. Protein sequence: CSVVTGNINTEAFF.

This sequence joins TRBV7-2 and TRBJ1-3, with TRBD1 identical over 7 bases. V lost 1 base to trimming and J lost 6 bases; unmatched junction nucleotides: 3. Germline CDR1 and CDR2: SGHTA and FQGNSA. This CDR3 spans 14 amino acids. CDR3 nucleotides: TGTGCCAGCAGCTTAGTTGGGACAGCAAACACCATATATTTT. Translating it yields CASSLVGTANTIYF.

This clonotype was observed many times. The J gene is TRBJ1-5, the V gene TRBV20-1; TRBD1 is a possible D gene (6 bases). Germline CDR1 reads DFQATT; CDR2 reads SNEGSKA (reference sequence). The CDR3 spans 14 residues. The V end lost 3 bases, the J end lost 3 bases, and 12 bases lay between the germline ends. In nucleotides, the CDR3 is TGCAGTGCTAGTGAACAGGGAAACAATCAGCCCCAGCATTTT. It is translated as CSASEQGNNQPQHF.

This clonotype was picked up a small number of times. At one end, the junction sequence differs from germline, possibly due to a read error. The chain joins TRBV12-3 or TRBV12-4 to TRBJ1-1; no firm D call. There are 12 residues in the CDR3. As DNA, the CDR3 is TGTGCCAGCAGTTTCGAGGATCCCGGCATGGTCTTT. It is translated as CASSFEDPGMVF.

The rearrangement joins TRBV7-2 to TRBJ1-2; D is ambiguous. V lost 5 bases and J 4 bases, leaving 14 bases between the germline ends. The length of the CDR3 is 14 residues. In germline, CDR1 is SGHTA, CDR2 FQGNSA. Here the CDR3 reads CASSPQGIGYGYTF. The CDR3 region has the DNA TGTGCCAGCAGCCCCCAAGGGATTGGCTATGGCTACACCTTC.

This clonotype has only a few counts. The V and J genes are TRBV29-1 and TRBJ1-2, with TRBD1 matching 9 bases. V was clipped by 3 bases and J by 6 bases; unmatched bases: 5. The germline V gene encodes CDR1 SQVTM and CDR2 ANQGSEA. The CDR3 is 13 amino acids. CDR3 nucleotides: TGCAGCGTTGATGGACAGGGGAGGGATGGCTACACCTTC. Protein product: CSVDGQGRDGYTF.

This clonotype was seen more than once but under ten times. The chain has TRBV27 and TRBJ2-3, with 12 bases lining up with TRBD2. With 3 bases clipped from V and 0 bases from J, the junction kept 7 bases outside the gene matches. Germline V gene sequence: CDR1 MNHEY, CDR2 SMNVEV (reference sequence). This CDR3 has 18 residues. CDR3 in DNA: TGTGCCAGCAGTTTTCTAGCGGGGGGGTATACTAGCACAGATACGCAGTATTTT. Translating it yields CASSFLAGGYTSTDTQYF.

This chain links TRBV12-3 or TRBV12-4 with TRBJ2-3; 7 positions match TRBD1. V dropped 5 bases and J dropped 4; count of bases not matched to a gene: 9. CDR3 length: 15 residues. CDR3 residues: CASSPRQGAADTQYF. In DNA, the CDR3 is TGTGCCAGCAGTCCCCGACAGGGTGCCGCAGATACGCAGTATTTT.

This clonotype was detected only a few times. The genes are TRBV25-1 and TRBJ1-2, with 8 bases matching TRBD1. The trim removed 7 bases at V and 3 bases at J, leaving 4 bases unmatched. The CDR3 is made up of 13 amino acids. CDR1 and CDR2 (germline): MGHDK, SYGVNS. The CDR3 spells CASNPTGDYGYTF. DNA of the CDR3: TGTGCCAGCAACCCGACAGGGGACTATGGCTACACCTTC.

This clonotype was observed many times. This CDR3 is CASSSLLGQSTDTQYF. DNA of the CDR3: TGTGCCAGCAGTTCACTCCTGGGACAGAGCACAGATACGCAGTATTTT. The chain links TRBV6-6 to TRBJ2-3; the match to TRBD1 covers 7 bases. The CDR3 contains 16 residues. Germline values: CDR1 MNHNY, CDR2 SVGAGI (reference sequence). V was pared by 4 bases and J by 0 bases, with 7 bases of the junction left unmatched.

This clonotype occurred a few times. The genes are TRBV9 and TRBJ2-1, with D possibly TRBD1 on 7 matching bases. The germline V gene encodes CDR1 SGDLS and CDR2 YYNGEE. This CDR3 is built from 15 residues. The V gene lost 0 bases and the J gene lost 4 bases, with 11 bases spanning the gap. CDR3 sequence: CASSVAQGGYNEQFF. The DNA of the CDR3 is TGTGCCAGCAGCGTAGCTCAGGGGGGATACAATGAGCAGTTCTTC.

This clonotype was picked up a small number of times. The gene calls are TRBV25-1 and TRBJ1-4; tentatively, D is TRBD1 (6 bases). V was shortened by 5 bases and J by 8 bases, with 24 bases between the two germline ends. There are 17 residues in the CDR3. From germline, CDR1 is MGHDK and CDR2 SYGVNS. The CDR3 reads CASSNNSQGGLGEKLFF. The CDR3 DNA reads as TGTGCCAGCAGTAACAACTCACAAGGGGGACTGGGGGAAAAACTGTTTTTT.